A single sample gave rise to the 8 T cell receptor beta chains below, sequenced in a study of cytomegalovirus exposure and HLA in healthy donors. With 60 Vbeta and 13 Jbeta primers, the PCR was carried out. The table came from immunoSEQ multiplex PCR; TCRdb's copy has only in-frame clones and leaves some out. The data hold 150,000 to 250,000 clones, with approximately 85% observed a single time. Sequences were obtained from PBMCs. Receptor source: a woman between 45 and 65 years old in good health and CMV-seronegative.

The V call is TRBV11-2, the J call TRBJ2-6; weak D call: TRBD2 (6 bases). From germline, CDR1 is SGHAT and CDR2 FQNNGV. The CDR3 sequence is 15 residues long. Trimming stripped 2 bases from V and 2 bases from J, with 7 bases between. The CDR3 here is CASSLWGAGANVLTF. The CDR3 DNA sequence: TGTGCCAGCAGCTTATGGGGGGCTGGGGCCAACGTCCTGACTTTC.

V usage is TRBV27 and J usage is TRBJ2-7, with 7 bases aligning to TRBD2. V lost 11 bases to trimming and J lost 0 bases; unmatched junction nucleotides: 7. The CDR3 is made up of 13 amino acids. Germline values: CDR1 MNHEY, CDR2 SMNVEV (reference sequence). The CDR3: CASALAVSYEQYF. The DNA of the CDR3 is TGTGCCTCGGCGCTAGCGGTCTCCTACGAGCAGTACTTC.

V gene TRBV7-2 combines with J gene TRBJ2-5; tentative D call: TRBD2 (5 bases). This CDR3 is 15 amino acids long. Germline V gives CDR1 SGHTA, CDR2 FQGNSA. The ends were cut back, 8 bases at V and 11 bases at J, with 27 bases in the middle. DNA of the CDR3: TGTGCCAGCGGTCTCCAGAGTACACTCTCTTGGGAGCAGTACTTC. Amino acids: CASGLQSTLSWEQYF.

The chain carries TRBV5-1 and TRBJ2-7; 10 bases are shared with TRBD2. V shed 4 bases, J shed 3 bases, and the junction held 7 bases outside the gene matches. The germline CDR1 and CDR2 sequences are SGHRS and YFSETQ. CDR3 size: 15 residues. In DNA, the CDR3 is TGCGCCAGCAGCCCAGCTACTAGCGGGGTCTACGAGCAGTACTTC. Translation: CASSPATSGVYEQYF.

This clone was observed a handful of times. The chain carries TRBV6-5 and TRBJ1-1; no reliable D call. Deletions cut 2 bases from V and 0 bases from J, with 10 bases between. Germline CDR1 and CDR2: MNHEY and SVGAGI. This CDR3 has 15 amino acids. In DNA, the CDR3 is TGTGCCAGCAGTTACGAAGGCGGAATGAACACTGAAGCTTTCTTT. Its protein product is CASSYEGGMNTEAFF.

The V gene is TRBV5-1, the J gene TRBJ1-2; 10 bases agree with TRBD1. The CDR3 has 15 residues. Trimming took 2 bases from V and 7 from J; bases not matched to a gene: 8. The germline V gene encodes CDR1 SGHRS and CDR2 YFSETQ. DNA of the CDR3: TGCGCCAGCAGCTTCCCAGACAGGGGGCTTAGTGGCTACACCTTC. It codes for CASSFPDRGLSGYTF.

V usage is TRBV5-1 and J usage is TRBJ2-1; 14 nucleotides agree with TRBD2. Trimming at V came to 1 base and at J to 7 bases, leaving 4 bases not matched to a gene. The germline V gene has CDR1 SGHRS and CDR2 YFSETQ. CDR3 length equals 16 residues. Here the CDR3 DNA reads TGCGCCAGCAGCTTGCCGACTAGCGGGAGGGCAAATGAGCAGTTCTTC. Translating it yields CASSLPTSGRANEQFF.

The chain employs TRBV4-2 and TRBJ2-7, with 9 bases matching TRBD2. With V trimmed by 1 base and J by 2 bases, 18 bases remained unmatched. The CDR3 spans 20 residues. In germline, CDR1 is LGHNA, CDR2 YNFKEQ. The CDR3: CASSQAPFRGLASGPYEQYF. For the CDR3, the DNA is TGTGCCAGCAGCCAAGCCCCCTTCCGGGGACTAGCCTCCGGGCCCTACGAGCAGTACTTC.